This record concerns one TCR beta chain sequence. What it binds is not known. With 6 bases clipped from V and 1 base from J, the junction kept 7 bases outside the gene matches. Germline V gene data show CDR1 as SNHLY and CDR2 as FYNNEI. This CDR3 spans 15 amino acids. These data belong to a study of tissue T cells after allogeneic stem cell transplantation. Median post-mortem interval was approximately ten hours for GI, liver, skin and lymphoid tissues. The method was immunoSEQ multiplex PCR; TCRdb's version includes in-frame clones alone and lacks a portion of them. The repertoire has about 9,600 clones, about three fifths of them found once; the top ten carry more than 7%. Study-level results: Across patients, clones rarely overlapped, yet motif clusters were shared tissue-specifically.

This chain links TRBV2 with TRBJ1-1, with TRBD1 matching 8 bases. The source was tissue from the ileum, collected at autopsy. The TCR sequence derives from a woman aged 18-49 years with breast cancer. Here the CDR3 DNA reads TGTGCCAGCAGCCGACTTGGACAGGGGAACACTGAAGCTTTCTTT. The encoded protein is CASSRLGQGNTEAFF.